This T cell receptor (beta chain) originates from a study of cytomegalovirus exposure and HLA in healthy donors. Study context: The approximately 120 million unique TCR beta sequences, from some 170 million T cells, were found by an earlier analysis.

The study's findings and limits: Published work reported that the classifier diagnosed cytomegalovirus status with high specificity and sensitivity. According to an earlier analysis, most TCR beta V segments yielded productive rearrangements about 90% or about 30% of the time.

V trimming: 4 bases; J trimming: 4 bases; junction bases outside the gene matches: 0. Germline V gives CDR1 MDHEN, CDR2 SYDVKM. The CDR3 covers 13 residues. Use of 60 Vbeta and 13 Jbeta primers characterized the PCR. Some clones are missing from TCRdb's copy, which holds only in-frame ones; the method was immunoSEQ multiplex PCR. The sample yields about 140,000 clones, 70% to 75% seen once. This clone was detected only once. The antigen is unknown. The rearrangement joins TRBV28 to TRBJ2-1, with TRBD2 matching 8 bases. What was sequenced was PBMCs. This clonotype was obtained from a woman in her 30s in good health and CMV-seronegative. The CDR3 nucleotides are TGTGCCAGCAGTTCTAGCGGGTACAATGAGCAGTTCTTC. This sequence encodes CASSSSGYNEQFF.